These T cell receptor beta chains were read from a single sample in a study of CD8 T cells in Susac syndrome. Using its own MiXCR run on the immunoSEQ multiplex PCR reads, TCRdb lists one record per CDR3 protein. The sample has about 120,000 distinct CDR3 sequences; 85% to 95% are singletons. Sequenced input: CD4+ T cells from PBMCs. All receptors derive from a human donor with multiple sclerosis. Each CDR3 is given with its conserved first and last residue. The D gene is left open where the match is weak. Rows may omit the clone size; those that give it use once, few, many or a size class.

J: TRBJ2-7
V: TRBV9
D: NA
size: NA
CDR3: CASSVTGRGEQYF
DNA: TGTGCCAGCAGCGTAACAGGTAGGGGCGAGCAGTACTTC

J: TRBJ2-3
V: TRBV2
D: NA
size: NA
CDR3: CASSGLPPRGTDTQYF
DNA: TGTGCCAGCAGTGGGTTACCGCCGAGGGGGACAGATACGCAGTATTTT

J: TRBJ2-2
V: TRBV20-1
D: NA
size: NA
CDR3: CSARPSNTGELFF
DNA: TGCAGTGCAAGGCCCTCGAACACCGGGGAGCTGTTTTTT

J: TRBJ2-7
V: TRBV4-1
D: TRBD2
size: NA
CDR3: CASSQPGGWEQYF
DNA: TGCGCCAGCAGCCAACCGGGGGGATGGGAGCAGTACTTC

J: TRBJ1-5
V: TRBV18
D: NA
size: NA
CDR3: CASSPPLSAPQHF
DNA: TGTGCCAGCTCACCACCTCTGTCCGCTCCCCAGCATTTT

J: TRBJ2-3
V: TRBV5-6
D: NA
size: NA
CDR3: CASSQGRSTDTQYF
DNA: TGTGCCAGCAGCCAGGGAAGGAGCACAGATACGCAGTATTTT

J: TRBJ1-5
V: TRBV6-2/TRBV6-3
D: NA
size: NA
CDR3: CASTRDVGDQPQHF
DNA: TGTGCCAGCACTCGGGATGTTGGTGATCAGCCCCAGCATTTT

J: TRBJ2-5
V: TRBV6-1
D: TRBD2
size: NA
CDR3: CASSLAGDGETQYF
DNA: TGTGCCAGCAGTCTAGCGGGGGACGGGGAGACCCAGTACTTC

J: TRBJ2-7
V: TRBV20-1
D: TRBD2
size: once
CDR3: CSASPPSGSSYEQYF
DNA: TGCAGTGCTAGCCCCCCTAGCGGGAGCTCCTACGAGCAGTACTTC

J: TRBJ2-5
V: TRBV4-2
D: TRBD2
size: NA
CDR3: CASSRGTSGGETQYF
DNA: TGTGCCAGCAGCCGGGGGACTAGCGGTGGGGAGACCCAGTACTTC

J: TRBJ2-5
V: TRBV3-1
D: NA
size: NA
CDR3: CASSPLGGQGTQYF
DNA: TGTGCCAGCAGCCCCCTCGGGGGGCAAGGGACCCAGTACTTC

J: TRBJ1-6
V: TRBV9
D: NA
size: NA
CDR3: CASSLGQTYNSPLHF
DNA: TGTGCCAGCAGCTTGGGGCAGACCTATAATTCACCCCTCCACTTT

J: TRBJ1-2
V: TRBV7-2
D: NA
size: NA
CDR3: CASSTGRNYGYTF
DNA: TGTGCCAGCAGCACGGGCCGAAACTATGGCTACACCTTC

J: TRBJ2-1
V: TRBV19
D: TRBD2
size: NA
CDR3: CASSAPGLALHEQFF
DNA: TGTGCCAGTAGTGCGCCGGGACTAGCACTCCATGAGCAGTTCTTC

J: TRBJ1-5
V: TRBV2
D: TRBD1
size: NA
CDR3: CASSLGQGASQPQHF
DNA: TGTGCCAGCAGCCTGGGACAGGGGGCGAGTCAGCCCCAGCATTTT

J: TRBJ2-7
V: TRBV19
D: NA
size: NA
CDR3: CASSKAHRSSYEQYF
DNA: TGTGCCAGTAGTAAGGCGCACAGGAGCTCCTACGAGCAGTACTTC

J: TRBJ1-6
V: TRBV2
D: TRBD1
size: NA
CDR3: CASRDRGSSYNSPLHF
DNA: TGTGCCAGCAGGGACAGGGGAAGCTCCTATAATTCACCCCTCCACTTT

J: TRBJ1-1
V: TRBV12-3/TRBV12-4
D: NA
size: NA
CDR3: CASTPAGGWTEAFF
DNA: TGTGCCAGCACTCCAGCTGGGGGATGGACTGAAGCTTTCTTT

J: TRBJ1-3
V: TRBV5-1
D: TRBD1
size: NA
CDR3: CASSAGTGSTGNTIYF
DNA: TGCGCCAGCAGCGCCGGGACAGGGAGCACTGGAAACACCATATATTTT

J: TRBJ1-6
V: TRBV4-2
D: NA
size: NA
CDR3: CASSQDTPGGSPLHF
DNA: TGTGCCAGCAGCCAAGACACGCCCGGCGGGTCACCCCTCCACTTT

J: TRBJ1-4
V: TRBV18
D: NA
size: NA
CDR3: CASSPLAGANEKLFF
DNA: TGTGCCAGCTCACCCTTAGCAGGGGCTAATGAAAAACTGTTTTTT

J: TRBJ2-7
V: TRBV25-1
D: TRBD1
size: once
CDR3: CASSRDSYDEQYF
DNA: TGTGCCAGCAGCCGGGACAGTTACGACGAGCAGTACTTC

J: TRBJ1-1
V: TRBV12-3/TRBV12-4
D: TRBD1
size: NA
CDR3: CASSWGQALNTEAFF
DNA: TGTGCCAGCAGTTGGGGACAGGCCTTGAACACTGAAGCTTTCTTT

J: TRBJ2-5
V: TRBV29-1
D: NA
size: NA
CDR3: CSVEELQGTQETQYF
DNA: TGCAGCGTTGAGGAGTTACAGGGAACCCAAGAGACCCAGTACTTC

J: TRBJ1-6
V: TRBV3-1
D: NA
size: NA
CDR3: CASSQESNSPLHF
DNA: TGTGCCAGCAGCCAAGAAAGTAATTCACCCCTCCACTTT

J: TRBJ2-6
V: TRBV12-3/TRBV12-4
D: NA
size: NA
CDR3: CASSPGIPSGANVLTF
DNA: TGTGCCAGCAGTCCCGGGATCCCCTCTGGGGCCAACGTCCTGACTTTC

J: TRBJ2-7
V: TRBV7-2
D: TRBD2
size: NA
CDR3: CASSPGLAVHEQYF
DNA: TGTGCCAGCAGCCCGGGACTAGCGGTCCACGAGCAGTACTTC

J: TRBJ2-2
V: TRBV24-1
D: NA
size: NA
CDR3: CATSDTGRVTGELFF
DNA: TGTGCCACCAGTGATACAGGGAGGGTCACCGGGGAGCTGTTTTTT

J: TRBJ1-6
V: TRBV10-3
D: NA
size: NA
CDR3: CAISVGTGNSPLHF
DNA: NA

J: TRBJ2-5
V: TRBV6-5
D: NA
size: NA
CDR3: CASSYGQKETQYF
DNA: TGTGCCAGCAGTTACGGTCAGAAAGAGACCCAGTACTTC

J: TRBJ1-6
V: TRBV4-2
D: TRBD1
size: NA
CDR3: CASSQTTGGNSPLHF
DNA: TGTGCCAGCAGCCAAACGACAGGGGGTAATTCACCCCTCCACTTT

J: TRBJ2-7
V: TRBV7-3
D: TRBD1
size: NA
CDR3: CASALTGAPEYEQYF
DNA: TGTGCCAGCGCACTAACAGGGGCGCCGGAATACGAGCAGTACTTC